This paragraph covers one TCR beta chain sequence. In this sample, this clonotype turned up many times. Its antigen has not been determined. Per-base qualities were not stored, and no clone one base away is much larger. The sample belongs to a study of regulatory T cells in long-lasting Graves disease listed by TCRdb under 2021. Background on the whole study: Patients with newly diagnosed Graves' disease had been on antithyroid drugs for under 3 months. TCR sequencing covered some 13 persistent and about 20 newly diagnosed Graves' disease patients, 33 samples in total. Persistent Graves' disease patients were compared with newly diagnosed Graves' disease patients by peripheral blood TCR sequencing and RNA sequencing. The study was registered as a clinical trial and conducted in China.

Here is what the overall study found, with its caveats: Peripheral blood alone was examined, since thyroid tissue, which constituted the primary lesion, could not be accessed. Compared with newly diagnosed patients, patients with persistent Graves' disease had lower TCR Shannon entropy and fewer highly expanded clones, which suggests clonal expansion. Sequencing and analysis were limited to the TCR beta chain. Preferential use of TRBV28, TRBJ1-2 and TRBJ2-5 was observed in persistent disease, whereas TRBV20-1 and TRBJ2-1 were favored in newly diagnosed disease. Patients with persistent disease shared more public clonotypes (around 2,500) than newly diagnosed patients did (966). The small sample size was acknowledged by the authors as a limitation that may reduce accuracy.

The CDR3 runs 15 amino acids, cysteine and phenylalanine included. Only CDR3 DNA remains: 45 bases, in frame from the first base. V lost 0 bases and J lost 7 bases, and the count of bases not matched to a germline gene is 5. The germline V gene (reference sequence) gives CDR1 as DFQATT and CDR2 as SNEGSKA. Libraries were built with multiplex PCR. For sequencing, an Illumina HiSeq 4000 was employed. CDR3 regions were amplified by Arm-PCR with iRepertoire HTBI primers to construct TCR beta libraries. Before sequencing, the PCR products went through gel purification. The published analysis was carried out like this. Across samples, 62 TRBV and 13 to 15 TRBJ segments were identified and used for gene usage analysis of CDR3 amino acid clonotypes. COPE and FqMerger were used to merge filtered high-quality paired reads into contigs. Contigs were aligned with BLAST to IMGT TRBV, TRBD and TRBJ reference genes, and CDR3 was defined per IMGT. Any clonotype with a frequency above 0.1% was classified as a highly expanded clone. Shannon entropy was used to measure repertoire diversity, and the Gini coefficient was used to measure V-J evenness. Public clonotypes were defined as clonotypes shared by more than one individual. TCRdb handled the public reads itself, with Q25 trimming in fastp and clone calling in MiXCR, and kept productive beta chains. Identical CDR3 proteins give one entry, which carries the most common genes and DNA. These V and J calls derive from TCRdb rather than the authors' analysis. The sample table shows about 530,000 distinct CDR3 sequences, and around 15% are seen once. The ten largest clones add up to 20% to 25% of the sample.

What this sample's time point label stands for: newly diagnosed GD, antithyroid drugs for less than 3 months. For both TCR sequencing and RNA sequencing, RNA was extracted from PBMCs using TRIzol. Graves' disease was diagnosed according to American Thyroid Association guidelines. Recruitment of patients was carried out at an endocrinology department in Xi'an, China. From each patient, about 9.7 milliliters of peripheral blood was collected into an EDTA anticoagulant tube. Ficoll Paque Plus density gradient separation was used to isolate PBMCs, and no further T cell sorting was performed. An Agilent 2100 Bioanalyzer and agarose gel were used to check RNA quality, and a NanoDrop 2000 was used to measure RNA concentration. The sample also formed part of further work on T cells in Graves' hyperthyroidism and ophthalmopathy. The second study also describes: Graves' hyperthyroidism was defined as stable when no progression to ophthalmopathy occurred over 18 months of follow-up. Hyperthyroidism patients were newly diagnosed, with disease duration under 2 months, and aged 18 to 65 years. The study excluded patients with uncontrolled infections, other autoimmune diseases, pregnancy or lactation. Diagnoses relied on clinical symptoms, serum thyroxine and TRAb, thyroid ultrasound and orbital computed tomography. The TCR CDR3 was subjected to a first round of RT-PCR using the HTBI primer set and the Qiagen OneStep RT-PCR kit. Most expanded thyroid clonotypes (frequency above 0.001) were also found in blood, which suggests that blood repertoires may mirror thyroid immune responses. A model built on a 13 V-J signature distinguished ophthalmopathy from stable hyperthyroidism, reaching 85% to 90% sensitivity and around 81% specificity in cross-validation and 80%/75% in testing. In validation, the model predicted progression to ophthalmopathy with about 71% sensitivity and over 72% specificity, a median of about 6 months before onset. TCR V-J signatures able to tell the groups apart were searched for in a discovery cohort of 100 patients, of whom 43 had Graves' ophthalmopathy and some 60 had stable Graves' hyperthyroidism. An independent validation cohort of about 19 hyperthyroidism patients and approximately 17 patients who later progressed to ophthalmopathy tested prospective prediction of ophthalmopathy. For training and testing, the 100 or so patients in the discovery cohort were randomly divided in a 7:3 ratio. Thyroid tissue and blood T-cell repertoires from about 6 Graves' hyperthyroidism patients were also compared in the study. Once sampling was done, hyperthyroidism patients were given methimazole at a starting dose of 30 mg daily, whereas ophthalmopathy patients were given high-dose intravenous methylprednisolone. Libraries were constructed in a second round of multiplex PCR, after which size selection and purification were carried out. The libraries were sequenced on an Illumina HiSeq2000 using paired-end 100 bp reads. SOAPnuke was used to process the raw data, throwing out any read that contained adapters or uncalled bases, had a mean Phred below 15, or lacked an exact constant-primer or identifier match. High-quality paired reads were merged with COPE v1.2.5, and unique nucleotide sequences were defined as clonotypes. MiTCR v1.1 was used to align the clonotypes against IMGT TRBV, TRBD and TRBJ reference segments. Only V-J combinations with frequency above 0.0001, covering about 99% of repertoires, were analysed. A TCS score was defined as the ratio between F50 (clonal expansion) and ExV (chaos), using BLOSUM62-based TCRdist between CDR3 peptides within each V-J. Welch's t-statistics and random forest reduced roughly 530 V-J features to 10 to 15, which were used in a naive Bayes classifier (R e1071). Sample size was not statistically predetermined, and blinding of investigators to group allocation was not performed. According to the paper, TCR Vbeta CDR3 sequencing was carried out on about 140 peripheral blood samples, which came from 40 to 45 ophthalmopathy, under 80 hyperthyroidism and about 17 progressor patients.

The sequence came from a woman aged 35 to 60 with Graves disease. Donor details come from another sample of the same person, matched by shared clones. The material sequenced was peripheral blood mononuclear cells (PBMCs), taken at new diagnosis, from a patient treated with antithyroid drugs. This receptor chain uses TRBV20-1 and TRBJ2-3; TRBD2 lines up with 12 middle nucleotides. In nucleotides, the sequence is TGCAGTGCTAGAGATCTAGCGGGGGGGATAAATACGCAGTATTTT. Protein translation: CSARDLAGGINTQYF.